Listed here is a single TCR beta chain. The CDR3 totals 14 residues. V trimming: 3 bases; J trimming: 8 bases; junction bases outside the gene matches: 4. In germline, CDR1 is LNHDA, CDR2 SQIVND (reference sequence). The data derive from a study of T cells after somatic rescue of genetic block. The protocol was immunoSEQ multiplex PCR, while the TCRdb copy is restricted to in-frame clones and leaves out a portion. The data hold 65,000 to 70,000 clones, with just under 95% observed a single time. This clonotype was obtained from a middle-aged man. Sequencing was carried out using peripheral blood mononuclear cells (PBMCs). The V and J genes are TRBV19 and TRBJ2-1; 10 bases fit TRBD1. The CDR3 here is CASSMGQGWDEQFF. In nucleotides, the CDR3 is TGTGCCAGTAGTATGGGACAGGGGTGGGATGAGCAGTTCTTC.